This passage covers 15 T cell receptor beta chains from one sample sequenced in a study of T cell responses to AZD1222 COVID-19 vaccine. TCRdb's copy holds only in-frame clones and misses some; the assay was immunoSEQ multiplex PCR. The sample shows under 35,000 clones, roughly 90% of them seen only once. The specimen was peripheral blood, collected 28 days after the second AZD1222 dose. These receptors originate from an adult who received the AZD1222 COVID-19 vaccine.

This chain links TRBV6-5 with TRBJ1-1, with TRBD1 as a possible D gene (5 bases). Trimming left V 5 bases short and J 1 base short, with 14 bases between. The CDR3 consists of 15 residues. CDR1 and CDR2 from the germline V gene are MNHEY and SVGAGI. The CDR3 reads CASSPGGTGNTEAFF. The CDR3 coding sequence is TGTGCCAGCAGTCCCGGGGGAACAGGGAACACTGAAGCTTTCTTT.

The V and J genes are TRBV5-1 and TRBJ2-1; the match to TRBD2 covers 8 bases. Germline CDR1 SGHRS, CDR2 YFSETQ. V lost 2 bases to trimming and J lost 6 bases; unmatched junction nucleotides: 4. The CDR3 covers 14 residues. DNA for the CDR3: TGCGCCAGCAGCTTAGATAGCGGGGTCAATGAGCAGTTCTTC. Translated, it gives CASSLDSGVNEQFF. Based on the CDR3 plus reference TRBV5-1 and TRBJ2-1, the full variable domain is KAGVTQTPRYLIKTRGQQVTLSCSPISGHRSVSWYQQTPGQGLQFLFEYFSETQRNKGNFPGRFSGRQFSNSRSEMNVSTLELGDSALYLCASSLDSGVNEQFFGPGTRLTVL.

The genes are TRBV19 and TRBJ1-1, with 7 bases matching TRBD1. The CDR3 runs 15 residues. CDR1 is LNHDA, CDR2 SQIVND, per germline (reference sequence). The ends lost 6 bases at V and 8 bases at J; junction bases unmatched: 15. CDR3 region: CASSSQVAGQSEAFF. The CDR3, as DNA: TGTGCCAGTAGCTCTCAAGTAGCGGGACAGAGCGAAGCTTTCTTT.

The chain recombines TRBV28 with TRBJ1-3; 11 bases are shared with TRBD1. V lost 5 bases to trimming and J lost 3 bases; unmatched junction nucleotides: 6. CDR1 is MDHEN and CDR2 is SYDVKM in the germline V gene. The CDR3 consists of 16 residues. CDR3 DNA sequence: TGTGCCAGCAGTACGGACAGGGGGCGGCATGGAAACACCATATATTTT. Protein product: CASSTDRGRHGNTIYF. The variable domain in full, with the rest retrieved from reference TRBV28 and TRBJ1-3, is DVKVTQSSRYLVKRTGEKVFLECVQDMDHENMFWYRQDPGLGLRLIYFSYDVKMKEKGDIPEGYSVSREKKERFSLILESASTNQTSMYLCASSTDRGRHGNTIYFGEGSWLTVV.

The chain carries TRBV5-5 and TRBJ2-2; 9 nucleotides agree with TRBD1. Germline V gene sequence: CDR1 SGHKS, CDR2 YYEKEE (reference sequence). The CDR3 length is 15 residues. V shed 2 bases, J shed 6 bases, and the junction held 5 bases outside the gene matches. The CDR3 loop reads CASSLQGAGAGELFF. The CDR3 DNA reads TGTGCCAGCAGCTTACAGGGGGCAGGGGCCGGGGAGCTGTTTTTT.

This clone was seen only once. This chain uses TRBV6-5 with TRBJ2-7; 7 bases agree with TRBD1. This CDR3 is built from 13 residues. Germline-derived CDR1 and CDR2 are MNHEY and SVGAGI. The junction had 5 bases not matched to a gene; V was cut back by 6 bases and J by 3 bases. The CDR3 DNA sequence: TGTGCCAGCAGGACAGGGATTTACTACGAGCAGTACTTC. It codes for CASRTGIYYEQYF.

The gene calls are TRBV6-5 and TRBJ1-5, with 8 bases that match TRBD1. CDR3 length: 12 amino acids. The germline V gene encodes CDR1 MNHEY and CDR2 SVGAGI. V dropped 6 bases and J dropped 5; count of bases not matched to a gene: 0. Here the CDR3 DNA reads TGTGCCAGCAGGGACAGGGATCAGCCCCAGCATTTT. It encodes CASRDRDQPQHF.

This chain uses TRBV11-3 with TRBJ1-5, with D perhaps TRBD1 (6 bases). This CDR3 has 16 residues. Trimming stripped 5 bases from V and 6 bases from J, with 20 bases between. Germline lookup yields CDR1 SGHNT and CDR2 YENEEA. Here the CDR3 reads CASSLPQGRCCQPQHF. DNA for the CDR3: TGTGCCAGCAGCCTTCCCCAGGGGCGTTGCTGTCAGCCCCAGCATTTT.

J is TRBJ1-1 and V is TRBV18; the D gene is possibly TRBD1 (5 bases). Germline V lookup: CDR1 KGHSH, CDR2 LQKENI. The CDR3 length is 15 residues. With 3 bases removed from V and 4 bases from J, the gap between germline ends came to 15 bases. The CDR3 DNA follows: TGTGCCAGCTCACCCGGGCAGGGAGGGCGCACTGAAGCTTTCTTT. Protein product: CASSPGQGGRTEAFF.

The chain carries TRBV25-1 and TRBJ1-6; no clear D gene. The CDR3 covers 14 residues. Germline V CDR1 and CDR2: MGHDK, SYGVNS. V lost 3 bases and J lost 9, with 12 bases in between. CDR3 nucleotides: TGTGCCAGCAGTGATGCAGGATGGGTTTCACCCCTCCACTTT. Translation: CASSDAGWVSPLHF.

This clone is a singleton in its sample. The chain joins TRBV10-3 to TRBJ2-3; 9 bases match TRBD1. This CDR3 spans 16 amino acids. CDR1 and CDR2 (germline): ENHRY, SYGVKD. Trimming removed 3 bases from V and 4 bases from J; junction bases left unmatched: 8. The CDR3 loop is CAISDSATGGADTQYF. The CDR3 DNA reads TGTGCCATCAGTGATTCGGCGACAGGGGGAGCAGATACGCAGTATTTT.

The chain joins TRBV24-1 to TRBJ1-5; a possible D gene is TRBD1 (5 bases). Germline V gene lookup returns CDR1 KGHDR and CDR2 SFDVKD. The CDR3 is 14 amino acids. V was pared by 5 bases and J by 3 bases, with 10 bases between. The CDR3 coding sequence is TGTGCCACCAGTGGCAGGGACCTCAATCAGCCCCAGCATTTT. It specifies CATSGRDLNQPQHF.

The chain combines TRBV5-1 with TRBJ2-2; 7 bases match TRBD2. Unmatched junction bases numbered 7, after V lost 1 base and J lost 4 bases. This CDR3 spans 16 amino acids. The germline V gene encodes CDR1 SGHRS and CDR2 YFSETQ. The CDR3 coding sequence is TGCGCCAGCAGCTTGTATCGGACTAGTTCCACCGGGGAGCTGTTTTTT. This encodes CASSLYRTSSTGELFF.

The chain is built from TRBV5-1 and TRBJ2-7, with 10 bases identical to TRBD1. J was trimmed by 3 bases and V by 4 bases; bases with no gene match: 16. CDR1 and CDR2 (germline): SGHRS, YFSETQ. There are 18 residues in the CDR3. Written as DNA, the CDR3 is TGCGCCAGCAGCCCAGTTCCTCCTCAGGGGGACAGGGGCTACGAGCAGTACTTC. Its protein product is CASSPVPPQGDRGYEQYF.

A few counts support this clone. The rearrangement uses TRBV18 and TRBJ2-7; maybe TRBD1 (6 bases). V was pared by 7 bases and J by 0 bases, with 13 bases between. CDR1 is KGHSH and CDR2 is LQKENI in the germline V gene. This CDR3 contains 14 residues. The CDR3 nucleotides are TGTGCCAGCTGCGCCGGGACATACTCCTACGAGCAGTACTTC. Protein: CASCAGTYSYEQYF.